These T cell receptor beta chains were read from a single sample in a study of blood T cell repertoires in COVID-19. Data came from immunoSEQ multiplex PCR; TCRdb stores just in-frame clones and leaves some out. The sample records more than 45,000 clones, just under 85% being singletons. The sample was peripheral blood. These receptors originate from a human donor in a cohort sampled during active COVID-19. The CDR3 runs from the conserved cysteine through the conserved F or W. The D gene is left open where the match is weak. Only some rows state a clone size, as once, few, many or a class for expanded clones.

j_call,d_call,v_call,clone_size,cdr3_aa,cdr3_nt
TRBJ2-1,NA,TRBV5-5,NA,CASYFGSSYNEQFF,TGTGCCAGCTACTTTGGTAGCTCCTACAATGAGCAGTTCTTC
TRBJ1-4,TRBD1,TRBV5-1,NA,CASSPDLGQGYEKLFF,TGCGCCAGCAGCCCGGACCTCGGACAGGGGTATGAAAAACTGTTTTTT
TRBJ1-2,TRBD1,TRBV5-1,NA,CASSPTGNYGYTF,TGCGCCAGCAGCCCGACAGGGAACTATGGCTACACCTTC
TRBJ2-4,NA,TRBV7-9,NA,CASSLGLGRKNIQYF,TGTGCCAGCAGCTTAGGGCTAGGTCGGAAAAACATTCAGTACTTC
TRBJ2-5,TRBD2,TRBV29-1,NA,CSVASGGLFETQYF,TGCAGCGTGGCTAGCGGGGGTCTCTTCGAGACCCAGTACTTC
TRBJ2-2,TRBD2,TRBV4-1,few,CASSQDGLAGVTGELFF,TGCGCCAGCAGCCAAGATGGACTAGCGGGGGTTACCGGGGAGCTGTTTTTT
TRBJ2-3,NA,TRBV5-1,NA,CASSSGSPADTQYF,TGCGCCAGCAGCTCGGGGAGCCCAGCTGATACGCAGTATTTT
TRBJ2-4,TRBD2,TRBV7-2,NA,CASSLVGGGNIQYF,TGTGCCAGCAGCTTAGTCGGGGGAGGGAACATTCAGTACTTC
TRBJ1-2,TRBD1,TRBV7-9,NA,CASSLVGQPYGYTF,TGTGCCAGCAGCTTAGTGGGACAGCCTTATGGCTACACCTTC
TRBJ1-1,NA,TRBV19,NA,CASRPPREETEAFF,TGTGCCAGTAGGCCCCCCAGGGAGGAGACTGAAGCTTTCTTT
TRBJ1-1,NA,TRBV15,NA,CATGGVNTEAFF,TGTGCGACCGGAGGGGTAAACACTGAAGCTTTCTTT
TRBJ2-7,NA,TRBV7-3,NA,CASLRYEQYF,TGTGCCAGCCTGCGCTACGAGCAGTACTTC
TRBJ2-1,NA,TRBV27,once,CASRSPGLQKGFF,TGTGCCAGCCGATCGCCGGGACTGCAAAAAGGGTTCTTC
TRBJ2-2,NA,TRBV5-6,NA,CASSLEVGAVGTGELFF,TGTGCCAGCAGCTTGGAGGTGGGGGCGGTGGGCACCGGGGAGCTGTTTTTT
TRBJ1-3,NA,TRBV9,NA,CASSPDGASGNTIYF,TGTGCCAGCAGCCCCGACGGAGCTTCGGGAAACACCATATATTTT
TRBJ1-4,NA,TRBV15,few,CATSRGEGRKLFF,TGTGCCACCAGCAGGGGGGAGGGGCGGAAACTGTTTTTT